This is a list of T cell receptor beta chains from one sample in a study of T cells after yellow fever vaccination. TCRdb reanalysed the 5' RACE reads using MiXCR and keeps one entry per CDR3 protein. In the table there are approximately 450,000 distinct CDR3 sequences, under 20% of which are singletons. The sample consisted of PBMCs, taken before the yellow fever booster vaccination. All receptors come from a man between 18 and 35 years old who received the YFV17D yellow fever vaccine. The CDR3 runs from the conserved cysteine through the conserved F or W. D genes are given only for firm matches. Clone size is given for some rows only: seen once, a few or many times, or a class if the clone is expanded.

D gene	J gene	V gene	clone size	CDR3 DNA	CDR3 protein
.	TRBJ2-5	TRBV24-1	once	TGTGCCACCAGTGAGGGGACTCCCCAAGAGACCCAGTACTTC	CATSEGTPQETQYF
.	TRBJ2-6	TRBV5-5	.	TGTGCCAGCAGCTTGGCCGCACGGAACTCTGGGGCCAACGTCCTGACTTTC	CASSLAARNSGANVLTF
.	TRBJ1-5	TRBV6-1	few	TGTGCCAGCAGAGTCTTGGGGGGTCCCCAGCATTTT	CASRVLGGPQHF
.	TRBJ2-3	TRBV7-2	few	TGTGCCAGCAGCGACCGGACAGCATCCTCAGATACGCAGTATTTT	CASSDRTASSDTQYF
TRBD2	TRBJ2-3	TRBV3-1	few	TGTGCCAGCAGCCTTCGTAGCGGGGGAGCAGATACGCAGTATTTT	CASSLRSGGADTQYF
TRBD2	TRBJ2-3	TRBV29-1	few	TGCAGCGTTGGGGGCGGCCCTAGCGGGGGGATCTACCGCACAGATACGCAGTATTTT	CSVGGGPSGGIYRTDTQYF
.	TRBJ1-1	TRBV18	.	TGTGCCAGCTCCCCTGCGACAGCCCCGAACACTGAAGCTTTCTTT	CASSPATAPNTEAFF
.	TRBJ2-3	TRBV27	.	TGTGCCAGCAGTTCCTACACCCGCGGTGCTTCCACAGATACGCAGTATTTT	CASSSYTRGASTDTQYF
.	TRBJ2-3	TRBV29-1	.	TGCAGCGTTGCCTCCAGATACACAGATACGCAGTATTTT	CSVASRYTDTQYF
.	TRBJ2-5	TRBV28	many	TGTGCCAGCAACTTCCAAGCCCGAGAGACCCAGTACTTC	CASNFQARETQYF
.	TRBJ1-2	TRBV5-5	few	TGTGCCAGCAGCCCCCCCGGGCAGTATGGCTACACCTTC	CASSPPGQYGYTF
.	TRBJ1-6	TRBV11-2	many	TGTGCCAGCAGCTCAAATAGGGGGAGGCCACCCCTCCACTTT	CASSSNRGRPPLHF
.	TRBJ2-3	TRBV6-2/TRBV6-3	few	TGTGCCAGCAGTTACAACCGGGACAACACAGATACGCAGTATTTT	CASSYNRDNTDTQYF
TRBD1	TRBJ1-2	TRBV12-3/TRBV12-4	.	TGTGCCAGCAGGGAGAGGACAGGGGGCTACACCTTC	CASRERTGGYTF
.	TRBJ2-3	TRBV9	.	TGTGCCAGCAGCGTAGGGGCCTCCCGGCAGACAGATACGCAGTATTTT	CASSVGASRQTDTQYF
TRBD1	TRBJ2-1	TRBV20-1	few	TGCAGTGCTAGAGATCGATATGGACAGGGGAGAGTGTACAATGAGCAGTTCTTC	CSARDRYGQGRVYNEQFF
TRBD1	TRBJ2-7	TRBV20-1	.	TGCAGTGGGAGACAGGGGTACTCCTACGAGCAGTACTTC	CSGRQGYSYEQYF
.	TRBJ2-1	TRBV2	few	TGTGCCAGCAGTGACGGGGTCATTAGCTCCTACAATGAGCAGTTCTTC	CASSDGVISSYNEQFF
.	TRBJ1-3	TRBV4-1	few	TGCGCCAGCAGCCAATCCCGGTCCTCTGGAAACACCATATATTTT	CASSQSRSSGNTIYF
.	TRBJ1-3	TRBV11-2	.	TGTGCCAGCAGCTTAGACCCACCGTCCTCTGGAAACACCATATATTTT	CASSLDPPSSGNTIYF
TRBD1	TRBJ2-2	TRBV6-2/TRBV6-3	.	TGTGCCAGCCTAAGGCAGGGGGACAGCACCGGGGAGCTGTTTTTT	CASLRQGDSTGELFF
TRBD1	TRBJ2-5	TRBV7-9	.	TGTGCCAGCAGCTTATTACCGGGACAGGGTCGTTTGGAGACCCAGTACTTC	CASSLLPGQGRLETQYF
.	TRBJ1-2	TRBV6-5	.	TGTGCCAGCAGTTACTCGACCGGGAATAACTATGGCTACACCTTC	CASSYSTGNNYGYTF
.	TRBJ2-5	TRBV6-5	.	TGTGCCAGCAGTTACGCCGGCAGTACCAAGACCCAGTACTTC	CASSYAGSTKTQYF
.	TRBJ1-4	TRBV9	few	TGTGCCAGCGCCAGTGGGAGAAGCTCCTCAGCGCGTGAAAAACTGTTTTTT	CASASGRSSSAREKLFF
.	TRBJ1-4	TRBV4-2	few	TGTGCCAGCAGCCAAGAGGGCTCCGCAACTAATGAAAAACTGTTTTTT	CASSQEGSATNEKLFF
TRBD1	TRBJ2-5	TRBV9	few	TGTGCCAGCAGCCGAGGGACAGGGGCAGGCCAAGAGACCCAGTACTTC	CASSRGTGAGQETQYF
.	TRBJ2-7	TRBV7-2	few	TGTGCCAGCAGCCCGACTTGGTCCGGTCCCCCGGGGGCGAAGTACTTC	CASSPTWSGPPGAKYF
.	TRBJ1-5	TRBV7-9	once	TGTGCCAGCAGCAGGAGTAGCAATCAGCCCCAGCATTTT	CASSRSSNQPQHF
.	TRBJ1-4	TRBV20-1	.	TGCAGTGCTGGGGAGGGAACTAATGAAAAACTGTTTTTT	CSAGEGTNEKLFF
.	TRBJ2-5	TRBV5-1	.	TGCGCCAGCAGCCCTCAGGGGGGAGAAGACGAGACCCAGTACTTC	CASSPQGGEDETQYF
.	TRBJ2-2	TRBV7-6	.	TGTGCCAGCAGCTTCACAGAATCCTGGGACCTCGGGGAGCTGTTTTTT	CASSFTESWDLGELFF
.	TRBJ2-5	TRBV4-3	many	TGCGCCAGCAGCCAAGAACCGGGACCTGGGGGGACCCAGTACTTC	CASSQEPGPGGTQYF
.	TRBJ1-2	TRBV14	.	TGTGCCAGCAGCCAAGATCCCAACACCTATAACTATGGCTACACCTTC	CASSQDPNTYNYGYTF
.	TRBJ1-6	TRBV13	many	TGTGCCAGCAGCTCGGATGGATCGTCACCCCTCCACTTT	CASSSDGSSPLHF
.	TRBJ1-4	TRBV4-1	few	TGCGCCAGCAGCCAAGATCCGGCAGTTGACGAAAAACTGTTTTTT	CASSQDPAVDEKLFF
.	TRBJ1-6	TRBV4-1	few	TGCGCCAGCAGCCCTGGGCGGGATAATTCACCCCTCCACTTT	CASSPGRDNSPLHF
TRBD1	TRBJ1-2	TRBV7-9	.	TGTGCCAGCAGCCGGACAGGGTTGAATGGCTACACCTTC	CASSRTGLNGYTF
TRBD1	TRBJ2-3	TRBV6-4	many	TGTGCCAGCAGTGAAGCAGGGGGCGCCCCAGATACGCAGTATTTT	CASSEAGGAPDTQYF
.	TRBJ1-3	TRBV4-3	few	TGCGCCAGCAGCCAGGCCCCGGCCCAGGGAGTCTGGGACACCATATATTTT	CASSQAPAQGVWDTIYF
.	TRBJ2-1	TRBV5-1	.	TGCGCCAGCAGCTTGGGGGAGGCAACGCTCTGGAAGCAGTTCTTC	CASSLGEATLWKQFF
TRBD2	TRBJ2-1	TRBV7-2	few	TGTGCCAGCAGCACAAGTTTAGCGGGGGGGTACGAGCAGTTCTTC	CASSTSLAGGYEQFF
TRBD1	TRBJ2-3	TRBV6-5	.	TGTGCCAGCAGTGGGACAGCTATTACAGATACGCAGTATTTT	CASSGTAITDTQYF
.	TRBJ2-5	TRBV20-1	few	TGCAGTGCTAGAGTTAGTAGCTTGGAGACCCAGTACTTC	CSARVSSLETQYF
.	TRBJ2-7	TRBV5-4	.	TGTGCCAGCAGCTTGGGCCAGGGCCAGACCCGGGCGTACTTC	CASSLGQGQTRAYF
.	TRBJ2-3	TRBV12-5	few	TGTGCTAGTGGTACTCGGGACAGCACAGATACGCAGTATTTT	CASGTRDSTDTQYF
TRBD1	TRBJ1-6	TRBV11-2	.	TGTGCCAGCAGCTTAGATAAAGGGGGCAAACCTTATTCACCCCTCCACTTT	CASSLDKGGKPYSPLHF
.	TRBJ2-5	TRBV7-3	few	TGTGCCAGCAGCTACAGGGTCGGCTACGTGGCCCAGTACTTC	CASSYRVGYVAQYF
TRBD2	TRBJ2-3	TRBV4-3	.	TGCGCCAGCAGCCAGGCGGGGGACACAGATACGCAGTATTTT	CASSQAGDTDTQYF